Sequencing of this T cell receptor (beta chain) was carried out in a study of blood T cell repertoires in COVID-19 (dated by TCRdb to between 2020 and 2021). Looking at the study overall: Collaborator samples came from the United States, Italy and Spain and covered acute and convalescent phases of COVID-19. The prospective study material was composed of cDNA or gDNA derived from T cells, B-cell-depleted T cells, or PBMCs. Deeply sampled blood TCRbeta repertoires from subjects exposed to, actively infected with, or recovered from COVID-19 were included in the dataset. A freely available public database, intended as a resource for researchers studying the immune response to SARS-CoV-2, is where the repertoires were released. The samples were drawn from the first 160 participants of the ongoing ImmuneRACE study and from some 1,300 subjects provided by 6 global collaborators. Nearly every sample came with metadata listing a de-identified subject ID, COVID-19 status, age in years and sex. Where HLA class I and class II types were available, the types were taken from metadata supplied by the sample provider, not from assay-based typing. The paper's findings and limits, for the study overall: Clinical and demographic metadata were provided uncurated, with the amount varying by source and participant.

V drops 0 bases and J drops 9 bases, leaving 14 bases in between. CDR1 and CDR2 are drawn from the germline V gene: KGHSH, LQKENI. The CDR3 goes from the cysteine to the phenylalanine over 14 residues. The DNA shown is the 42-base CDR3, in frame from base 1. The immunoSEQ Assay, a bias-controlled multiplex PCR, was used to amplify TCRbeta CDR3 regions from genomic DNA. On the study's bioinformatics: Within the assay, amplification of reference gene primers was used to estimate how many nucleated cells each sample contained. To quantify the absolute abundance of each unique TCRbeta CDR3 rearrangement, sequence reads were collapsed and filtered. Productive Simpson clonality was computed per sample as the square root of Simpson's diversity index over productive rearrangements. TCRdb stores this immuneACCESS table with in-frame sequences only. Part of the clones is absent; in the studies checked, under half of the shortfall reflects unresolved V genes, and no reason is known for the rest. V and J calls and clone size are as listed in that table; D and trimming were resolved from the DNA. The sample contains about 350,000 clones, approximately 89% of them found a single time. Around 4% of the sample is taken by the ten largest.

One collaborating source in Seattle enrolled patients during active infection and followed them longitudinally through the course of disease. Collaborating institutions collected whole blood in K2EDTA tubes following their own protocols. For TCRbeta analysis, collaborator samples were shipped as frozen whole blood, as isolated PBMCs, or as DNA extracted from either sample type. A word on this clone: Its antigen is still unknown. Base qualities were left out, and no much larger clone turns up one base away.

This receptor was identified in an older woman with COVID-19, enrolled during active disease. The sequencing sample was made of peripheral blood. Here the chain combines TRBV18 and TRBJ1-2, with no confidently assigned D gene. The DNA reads TGTGCCAGCTCACCACCGGTACACAGATTCAGCTACACCTTC. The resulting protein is CASSPPVHRFSYTF.